This T cell receptor (beta chain) was profiled in a study of shared clonotypes between healthy human individuals. Researchers divided each subset's genomic DNA evenly across several immunoSEQ plates. The table came from immunoSEQ multiplex PCR; TCRdb's copy has only in-frame clones and leaves some out. The table has around 2.1 million clones, about 93% seen once. Naive CD8 populations comprised CD45RO-negative cells positively selected for CCR7, excluding terminally differentiated effector memory CD45RA+ cells. Trimming pared 3 bases from V and 13 bases from J, leaving 25 bases between. The CDR3 has 15 residues. Germline CDR1 reads SGHNT; CDR2 reads YYREEE (reference sequence).

This chain links TRBV5-4 with TRBJ2-5; tentative D call: TRBD2 (6 bases). The clonotype originates from a man younger than 35 in good health. Some clones in this sample may be carry-over from other donors' samples. The specimen sequenced was naive CD8+ T cells from PBMCs. CDR3 amino acids: CASSWEPWEDRQPYF. In nucleotides, the CDR3 is TGTGCCAGCAGCTGGGAACCTTGGGAGGATAGACAACCGTACTTC.